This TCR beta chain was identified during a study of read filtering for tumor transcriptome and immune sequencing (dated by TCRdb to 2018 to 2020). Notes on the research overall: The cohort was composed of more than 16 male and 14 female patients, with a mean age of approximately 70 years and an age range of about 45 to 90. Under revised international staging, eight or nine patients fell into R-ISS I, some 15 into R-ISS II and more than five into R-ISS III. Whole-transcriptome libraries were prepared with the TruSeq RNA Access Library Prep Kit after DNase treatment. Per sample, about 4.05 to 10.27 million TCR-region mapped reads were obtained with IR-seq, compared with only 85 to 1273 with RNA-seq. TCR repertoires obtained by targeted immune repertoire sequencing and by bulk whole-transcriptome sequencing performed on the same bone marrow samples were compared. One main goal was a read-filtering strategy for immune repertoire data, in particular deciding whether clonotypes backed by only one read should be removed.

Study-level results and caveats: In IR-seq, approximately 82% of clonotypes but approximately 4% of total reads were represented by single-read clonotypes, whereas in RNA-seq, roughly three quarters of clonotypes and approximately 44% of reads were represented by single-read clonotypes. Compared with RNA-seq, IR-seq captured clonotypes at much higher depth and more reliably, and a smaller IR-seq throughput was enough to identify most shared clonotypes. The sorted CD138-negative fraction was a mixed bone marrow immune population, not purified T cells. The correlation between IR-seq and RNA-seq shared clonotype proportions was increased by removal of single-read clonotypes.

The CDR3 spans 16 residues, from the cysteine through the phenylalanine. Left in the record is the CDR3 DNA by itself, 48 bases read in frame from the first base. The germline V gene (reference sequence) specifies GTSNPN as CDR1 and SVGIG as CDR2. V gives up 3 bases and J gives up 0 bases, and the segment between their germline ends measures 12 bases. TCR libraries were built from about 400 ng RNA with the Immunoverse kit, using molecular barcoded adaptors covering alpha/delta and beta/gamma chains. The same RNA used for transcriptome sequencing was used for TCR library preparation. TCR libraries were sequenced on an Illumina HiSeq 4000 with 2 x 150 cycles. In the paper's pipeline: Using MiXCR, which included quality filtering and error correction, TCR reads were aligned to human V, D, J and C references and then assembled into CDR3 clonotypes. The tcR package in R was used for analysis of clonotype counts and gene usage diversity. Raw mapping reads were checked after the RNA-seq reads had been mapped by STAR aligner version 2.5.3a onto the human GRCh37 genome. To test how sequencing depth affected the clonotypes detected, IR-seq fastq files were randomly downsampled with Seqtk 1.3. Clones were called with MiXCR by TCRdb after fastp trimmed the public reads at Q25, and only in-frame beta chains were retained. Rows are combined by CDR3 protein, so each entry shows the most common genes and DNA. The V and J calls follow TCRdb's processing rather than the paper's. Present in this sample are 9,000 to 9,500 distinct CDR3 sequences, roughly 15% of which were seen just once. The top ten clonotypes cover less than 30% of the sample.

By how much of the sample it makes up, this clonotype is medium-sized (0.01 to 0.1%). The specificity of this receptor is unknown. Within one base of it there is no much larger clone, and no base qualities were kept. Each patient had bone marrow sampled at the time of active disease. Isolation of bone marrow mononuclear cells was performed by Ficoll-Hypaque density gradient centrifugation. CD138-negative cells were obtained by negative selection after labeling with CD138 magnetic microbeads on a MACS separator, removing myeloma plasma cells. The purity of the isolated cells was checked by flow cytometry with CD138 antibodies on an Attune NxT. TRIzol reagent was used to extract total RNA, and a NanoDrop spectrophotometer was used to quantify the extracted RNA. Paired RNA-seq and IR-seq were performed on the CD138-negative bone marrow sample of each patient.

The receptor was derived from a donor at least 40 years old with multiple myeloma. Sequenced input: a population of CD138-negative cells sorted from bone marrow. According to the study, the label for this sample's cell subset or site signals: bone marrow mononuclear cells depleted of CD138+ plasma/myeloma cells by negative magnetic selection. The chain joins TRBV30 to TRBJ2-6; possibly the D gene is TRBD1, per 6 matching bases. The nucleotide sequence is TGTGCCTGGAGCGACAGGTTCCTCTCTGGGGCCAACGTCCTGACTTTC. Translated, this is CAWSDRFLSGANVLTF.